The 10 T cell receptor beta chains reported below all come from one sample, sequenced in a study of blood T cell repertoires in COVID-19. The method was immunoSEQ multiplex PCR; TCRdb's version includes in-frame clones alone and lacks a portion of them. The table includes 50,000 to 70,000 clones, approximately 92% detected once. Sequencing was carried out using peripheral blood. These TCRs come from a human donor with active COVID-19. The donor label of this sample is uncertain.

J is TRBJ1-1 and V is TRBV12-5, with D possibly TRBD1 on 5 matching bases. V lost 5 bases, J lost 1 base, and 5 bases lay in between. The germline V gene encodes CDR1 LGHNT and CDR2 FRNRAP. The length of the CDR3 is 12 residues. The CDR3 sequence: CASGTGNTEAFF. As DNA, the CDR3 is TGTGCTAGTGGTACAGGGAACACTGAAGCTTTCTTT.

The rearrangement uses TRBV18 and TRBJ2-3; 8 bases are a match to TRBD1. Trimming took 3 bases from V and 6 from J; bases not matched to a gene: 8. The CDR3 sequence is 15 residues long. Germline CDR1 is KGHSH and CDR2 is LQKENI. CDR3 sequence reads: CASSPDRAPPDTQYF. For the CDR3, the DNA is TGTGCCAGCTCACCGGACAGGGCCCCCCCCGATACGCAGTATTTT.

This sequence joins TRBV5-4 and TRBJ2-1, with D maybe TRBD2 (5 bases). V was trimmed by 0 bases and J by 0 bases, leaving 7 bases between them. The germline CDR1 and CDR2 sequences are SGHNT and YYREEE (reference sequence). This CDR3 has 15 residues. CDR3 region: CASSLAGSSYNEQFF. CDR3 DNA: TGTGCCAGCAGCTTGGCGGGGAGCTCCTACAATGAGCAGTTCTTC. The whole variable domain, filled in from reference TRBV5-4 and TRBJ2-1, reads ETGVTQSPTHLIKTRGQQVTLRCSSQSGHNTVSWYQQALGQGPQFIFQYYREEENGRGNFPPRFSGLQFPNYSSELNVNALELDDSALYLCASSLAGSSYNEQFFGPGTRLTVL.

CDR3 sequence: CASSDTRQISYNEQFF. The CDR3 nucleotides read TGTGCCAGCAGTGACACTCGACAGATCTCCTACAATGAGCAGTTCTTC. The chain has TRBV6-4 and TRBJ2-1, with D tentatively TRBD1 (5 bases). This CDR3 is 16 amino acids long. V shed 2 bases and J shed 0 bases, with 11 bases lying between them. CDR1 and CDR2 from the germline V gene are MRHNA and SNTAGT.

V and J are TRBV7-2 and TRBJ2-7, with D perhaps TRBD2 (5 bases). Germline V gives CDR1 SGHTA, CDR2 FQGNSA. The CDR3 has 12 residues. V lost 4 bases and J 7 bases, leaving 11 bases between the germline ends. This CDR3 is CASSSRPGEQYF. For the CDR3, the DNA is TGTGCCAGCAGCTCACGACCGGGAGAGCAGTACTTC.

The chain carries TRBV2 and TRBJ1-2; TRBD1 might be the D (6 bases). CDR1 and CDR2 from the germline V gene are SNHLY and FYNNEI. The ends were cut back, 3 bases at V and 2 bases at J, with 10 bases in the middle. This CDR3 region has 14 residues. CDR3 in amino acids: CASSESQGNYGYTF. The CDR3 DNA reads TGTGCCAGCAGTGAGAGTCAGGGGAACTATGGCTACACCTTC.

This chain connects TRBV18 to TRBJ2-7, with 9 bases matching TRBD1. CDR1 KGHSH and CDR2 LQKENI come from the germline V gene. With V trimmed by 3 bases and J by 2 bases, 5 bases remained unmatched. The CDR3 runs 15 residues. CDR3 in amino acids: CASSPGQGLPYEQYF. Written as DNA, the CDR3 is TGTGCCAGCTCACCGGGACAGGGTCTCCCCTACGAGCAGTACTTC.

The V and J genes are TRBV5-1 and TRBJ1-2; no definite D call. The CDR3 length is 16 residues. Trimming removed 0 bases from V and 2 bases from J, with 14 bases in between. Germline CDR1 is SGHRS and CDR2 is YFSETQ. The CDR3 DNA reads as TGCGCCAGCAGCTTGGGCGGGGTATCTGAAAACTATGGCTACACCTTC. Its translation: CASSLGGVSENYGYTF.

This chain links TRBV18 with TRBJ2-3; D is perhaps TRBD1 (6 bases). Trimming shortened V by 1 base and J by 0 bases, and 8 bases separated the two germline ends. This CDR3 is 15 amino acids long. Germline assignment: CDR1 KGHSH and CDR2 LQKENI. CDR3 residues: CASSPRDISTDTQYF. The CDR3 DNA is TGTGCCAGCTCACCACGGGACATTAGCACAGATACGCAGTATTTT. Drawing the rest from reference TRBV18 and TRBJ2-3, the complete variable domain is NAGVMQNPRHLVRRRGQEARLRCSPMKGHSHVYWYRQLPEEGLKFMVYLQKENIIDESGMPKERFSAEFPKEGPSILRIQQVVRGDSAAYFCASSPRDISTDTQYFGPGTRLTVL.

V usage is TRBV27 and J usage is TRBJ1-5; no definite D call. Germline loops: CDR1 MNHEY, CDR2 SMNVEV (reference sequence). This CDR3 is 14 amino acids long. Trimming cost V 4 bases and J 2 bases, with 9 bases left between them. CDR3 sequence (DNA): TGTGCCAGCAGTTCGGACTCGGGCAATCAGCCCCAGCATTTT. Its protein product is CASSSDSGNQPQHF.